The rows below give T cell receptor beta chains drawn from one sample of a study of blood T cell repertoires in COVID-19. Clones were read by immunoSEQ multiplex PCR, and TCRdb kept only the in-frame ones, dropping some. The table shows 270,000 or so clones, with under 90% occurring only once. The specimen was peripheral blood. The receptor set was obtained from a woman aged 55-70 years with active or convalescent COVID-19. The CDR3 runs from the conserved cysteine through the conserved F or W. A D gene is named only where the DNA matches it firmly. Only part of the rows carry a size: once, few, many, or a class if the clone is expanded.

.	TRBV6-5	.	TRBJ2-7	CASSRAGLEQYF	TGTGCCAGCAGCAGGGCCGGCCTCGAGCAGTACTTC
.	TRBV6-5	.	TRBJ1-2	CASSYSSGIGYGYTF	TGTGCCAGCAGTTACTCGAGCGGCATAGGTTATGGCTACACCTTC
TRBD1	TRBV3-1/TRBV3-2	.	TRBJ2-5	CASSVMGQGMGQYF	TGTGCCAGCAGCGTGATGGGACAGGGGATGGGCCAGTACTTC
.	TRBV19	once	TRBJ1-1	CASSIDWGDTEAFF	TGTGCCAGTAGTATTGACTGGGGGGACACTGAAGCTTTCTTT
TRBD1	TRBV5-1	.	TRBJ2-2	CASSLEGQGFYGELFF	TGCGCCAGCAGCTTGGAAGGACAGGGTTTTTACGGGGAGCTGTTTTTT
.	TRBV5-8	.	TRBJ1-2	CASSLAGNYGYTF	TGTGCCAGCAGCTTGGCAGGAAACTATGGCTACACCTTC
TRBD1	TRBV10-3	.	TRBJ2-7	CASRQGSRAYEQYF	TGTGCCAGTAGACAGGGTTCGCGTGCCTACGAGCAGTACTTC
.	TRBV11-2	.	TRBJ1-1	CASSLNWDTRTEAFF	TGTGCCAGCAGCTTAAACTGGGACACAAGGACTGAAGCTTTCTTT
.	TRBV30	once	TRBJ2-7	CACTSVGRAYEQYF	TGTGCCTGCACCTCGGTGGGCAGAGCCTACGAGCAGTACTTC
TRBD2	TRBV5-1	.	TRBJ2-2	CASRRRLAGNTGELFF	TGCGCCAGCAGACGTAGACTAGCGGGGAACACCGGGGAGCTGTTTTTT
.	TRBV27	.	TRBJ1-1	CASSLSGGVRTEAFF	TGTGCCAGCAGTTTATCAGGGGGTGTGCGAACTGAAGCTTTCTTT
.	TRBV3-1/TRBV3-2	.	TRBJ2-3	CASSPAEKTQYF	TGTGCCAGCAGCCCCGCGGAAAAAACGCAGTATTTT
TRBD1	TRBV6-5	.	TRBJ2-7	CASSYSIGTGYYEQYF	TGTGCCAGCAGTTACTCGATTGGGACAGGGTACTACGAGCAGTACTTC
.	TRBV5-1	.	TRBJ1-6	CASSYLGQGNSPLHF	TGCGCCAGCAGCTACCTGGGGCAAGGTAATTCACCCCTCCACTTT
TRBD2	TRBV7-6	.	TRBJ2-2	CASVNYPRGDNTGELFF	TGTGCCAGCGTGAACTACCCGCGGGGGGATAACACCGGGGAGCTGTTTTTT
TRBD1	TRBV19	few	TRBJ2-3	CANPKVDRGADTQYF	TGTGCCAACCCCAAGGTGGACAGGGGAGCAGATACGCAGTATTTT
.	TRBV4-2	.	TRBJ2-5	CASSLSRGGLQTQYF	TGTGCCAGCAGCCTGTCCAGAGGTGGTCTGCAGACCCAGTACTTC
TRBD1	TRBV5-1	.	TRBJ2-5	CASSPSSTGGNQETQYF	TGCGCCAGCAGCCCCTCGAGTACAGGGGGTAATCAAGAGACCCAGTACTTC
.	TRBV18	.	TRBJ2-1	CASSPIPREYNEQFF	TGTGCCAGCTCACCGATTCCGAGGGAATACAATGAGCAGTTCTTC
.	TRBV10-3	.	TRBJ1-3	CAISERTTGNTIYF	TGTGCCATCAGTGAGCGGACTACTGGAAACACCATATATTTT
TRBD2	TRBV6-5	.	TRBJ2-7	CASSYSSGAQEYF	TGTGCCAGCAGTTACAGCAGCGGGGCCCAGGAGTACTTC
.	TRBV7-9	.	TRBJ1-1	CASSLGRAPAFF	TGTGCCAGCAGCTTAGGGAGGGCGCCAGCTTTCTTT
.	TRBV27	few	TRBJ1-6	CASSSEGRLKPLHF	TGTGCCAGCAGTTCGGAGGGACGGCTCAAACCCCTCCACTTT
TRBD2	TRBV7-2	.	TRBJ2-1	CASSTSGGSSYNEQFF	TGTGCCAGCAGCACTAGCGGGGGGAGCTCCTACAATGAGCAGTTCTTC
.	TRBV19	once	TRBJ1-2	CASRPQGLNYGYTF	TGTGCCAGTAGACCCCAGGGGCTGAACTATGGCTACACCTTC
.	TRBV3-1/TRBV3-2	.	TRBJ1-3	CASSQVSSSGNTIYF	TGTGCCAGCAGCCAAGTATCGAGCTCTGGAAACACCATATATTTT
.	TRBV7-2	once	TRBJ2-1	CASSSKDRFEQFF	TGTGCCAGCAGCTCCAAAGACAGGTTTGAGCAGTTCTTC
TRBD1	TRBV5-1	.	TRBJ1-1	CASSWDRVGVAFF	TGCGCCAGCAGCTGGGACAGGGTAGGGGTAGCTTTCTTT
.	TRBV19	.	TRBJ2-2	CASSIRGARTGELFF	TGTGCCAGTAGTATTCGCGGGGCCCGGACCGGGGAGCTGTTTTTT
TRBD1	TRBV11-2	.	TRBJ2-5	CASSPSPRGLGRTQYF	TGTGCCAGCAGCCCCTCCCCCAGGGGGCTAGGACGTACCCAGTACTTC
TRBD2	TRBV15	.	TRBJ2-1	CATSQRGASNYNEQFF	TGTGCCACCAGTCAGCGGGGGGCCTCTAATTACAATGAGCAGTTCTTC
TRBD2	TRBV19	.	TRBJ2-3	CACSSGGKETDTQYF	TGTGCTTGTTCTAGCGGGGGCAAAGAGACAGATACGCAGTATTTT